This TCR beta chain was captured in a study of OX40 agonist ivuxolimab in advanced cancers. Assay: immunoSEQ multiplex PCR; the TCRdb copy retains only in-frame clones and omits some. Here the sample spans tens of thousands of clones, roughly 83% being singletons. The length of the CDR3 is 14 residues. Germline V CDR1 and CDR2: SGHAT, FQNNGV. The V and J ends lost 5 bases and 2 bases respectively, with 11 bases between them. The sequence came from an adult with an advanced solid tumor such as melanoma, head and neck, liver or kidney cancer. V usage is TRBV11-2 and J usage is TRBJ2-3; maybe TRBD2 (5 bases). The sample consisted of CD4+ or CD8+ T cells sorted from blood, taken in a trial of the OX40 agonist ivuxolimab. The CDR3 reads CASSRSGDTDTQYF. CDR3 nucleotide sequence: TGTGCCAGCAGCCGCAGCGGAGACACAGATACGCAGTATTTT.